This T cell receptor beta chain was sequenced during a study of T cell responses to AZD1222 COVID-19 vaccine. The CDR3 is made up of 15 amino acids. With 10 bases clipped from V and 3 bases from J, the junction kept 12 bases outside the gene matches. Germline values: CDR1 SGHVS, CDR2 FQNEAQ. Profiling relied on immunoSEQ multiplex PCR, and the TCRdb table lists in-frame clones only, not all of them. The sample includes 70,000 to 95,000 clones, around 92% of them seen just once. The rearrangement uses TRBV7-8 and TRBJ2-1; 7 bases are a match to TRBD2. Specimen: peripheral blood, collected on day 0 of MenACWY control vaccination. The TCR was taken from an adult in good health. The CDR3 loop is CATNPGGGGYNEQFF. The CDR3 DNA is TGTGCCACGAACCCTGGCGGGGGTGGCTACAATGAGCAGTTCTTC.